These 14 T cell receptor beta chains originate from one sample sequenced in a study of early T cells in non-severe SARS-CoV-2 infection. One entry per CDR3 protein, called by TCRdb with MiXCR from the 5' RACE reads. Among more than 40,000 distinct CDR3 sequences, 7% to 8% were seen once, and the ten largest hold around 8%. Material for sequencing was whole blood. The receptors originated from an adult who was a healthcare worker with PCR-confirmed SARS-CoV-2 infection or an uninfected control (not recorded which).

The V gene is TRBV30, the J gene TRBJ2-5, with a tentative D call TRBD1 (5 bases). V gave up 0 bases and J gave up 5 bases, with 10 bases separating them. Germline V lookup: CDR1 GTSNPN, CDR2 SVGIG (reference sequence). This CDR3 region has 13 residues. The CDR3 nucleotides are TGTGCCTGGAGTGTACAGGTTAGGGAGACCCAGTACTTC. Its protein is CAWSVQVRETQYF.

The V gene is TRBV20-1, the J gene TRBJ2-7; D is perhaps TRBD1 (5 bases). The V end lost 2 bases, the J end lost 6 bases, and 17 bases lay between the germline ends. CDR3 length: 14 residues. The germline CDR1 and CDR2 sequences are DFQATT and SNEGSKA (reference sequence). The CDR3 DNA sequence: TGCAGTGCTAGAACAGGATTTTGGTCTCTCGAGCAGTACTTC. Protein product: CSARTGFWSLEQYF.

In this sample, this clonotype turned up many times. The J gene is TRBJ1-1, the V gene TRBV18, with 9 bases lining up with TRBD1. CDR1 and CDR2 (germline): KGHSH, LQKENI. With 6 bases clipped from V and 5 bases from J, the junction kept 4 bases outside the gene matches. The CDR3 has 13 residues. The chain's CDR3 is CASSLGTGTEAFF. The CDR3, as DNA: TGTGCCAGCTCCCTTGGGACAGGGACTGAAGCTTTCTTT.

This clonotype was observed many times. The V and J genes are TRBV19 and TRBJ1-5; TRBD1 might be the D (5 bases). Germline V CDR1 and CDR2: LNHDA, SQIVND (reference sequence). The CDR3 spans 14 residues. V lost 9 bases to trimming and J lost 0 bases, with 12 bases between them. CDR3 DNA sequence: TGTGCCAGCGGGACCGTTTATAGCAATCAGCCCCAGCATTTT. It yields the protein CASGTVYSNQPQHF. Full variable domain (remainder filled in from reference TRBV19 and TRBJ1-5): DGGITQSPKYLFRKEGQNVTLSCEQNLNHDAMYWYRQDPGQGLRLIYYSQIVNDFQKGDIAEGYSVSREKKESFPLTVTSAQKNPTAFYLCASGTVYSNQPQHFGDGTRLSIL.

This clonotype was picked up a small number of times. The J gene is TRBJ2-1, the V gene TRBV5-1; D remains ambiguous. Germline V CDR1 and CDR2: SGHRS, YFSETQ. The CDR3 spans 14 residues. Trimming removed 1 base at V and 7 bases at J, with 12 bases between. Here the CDR3 reads CASSLRQAVNEQFF. CDR3 DNA sequence: TGCGCCAGCAGCTTGAGGCAGGCCGTAAATGAGCAGTTCTTC.

Comment on this clonotype: Mismatch with germline at one junction end may stem from a read error. The chain has TRBV12-3 or TRBV12-4 and TRBJ2-3, with D tentatively TRBD1 (6 bases). The CDR3 is 14 amino acids. In DNA form, the CDR3 reads TGTGCCAGCAGCTTAGCCGAGGGGGTCGATACGCAGTATTTT. It yields the protein CASSLAEGVDTQYF.

At least ten counts were recorded for this clonotype. One end of the junction varies from germline; a read error may be responsible. This chain joins TRBV7-9 and TRBJ2-7, with D perhaps TRBD1 (10 bases). Germline CDR1 and CDR2: SEHNR and FQNEAQ (reference sequence). This CDR3 is 15 amino acids long. The CDR3 is CASSLAGTGVYEQYF. CDR3 coding DNA: TGTGCCAGCAGCCTAGCGGGGACAGGGGTCTACGAGCAGTACTTC.

This clonotype was picked up many times. The V call is TRBV28, the J call TRBJ2-3; 7 nucleotides align to TRBD1. The CDR3 length is 14 residues. Unmatched junction bases numbered 3, after V lost 2 bases and J lost 4 bases. In germline, CDR1 is MDHEN, CDR2 SYDVKM. The CDR3 here is CASSLNRGADTQYF. The CDR3 coding sequence is TGTGCCAGCAGTTTAAACAGGGGCGCAGATACGCAGTATTTT.

This clonotype was seen repeatedly, ten times or more. V is TRBV4-3 and J is TRBJ2-3, with TRBD2 identical over 10 bases. Germline V CDR1 and CDR2: LGHNA, YSLEER. CDR3 length: 17 residues. V lost 0 bases, J lost 4 bases, and 7 bases stayed unmatched. CDR3 sequence reads: CASSQDPAGGRADTQYF. CDR3 sequence (DNA): TGCGCCAGCAGCCAAGATCCAGCGGGGGGGCGGGCAGATACGCAGTATTTT.

The table lists this clonotype with a few counts. The chain couples TRBV5-8 to TRBJ2-7, with no clear D. CDR1 SGHTS and CDR2 YDEGEE come from the germline V gene. Trimming took 4 bases from V and 2 from J, leaving 16 bases between them. The CDR3 is made up of 15 amino acids. The DNA for the CDR3 is TGTGCCAGCAGCCCACCAAGTCCTGTCCCCTACGAGCAGTACTTC. Its protein is CASSPPSPVPYEQYF.

This clonotype was found a few times. V is TRBV9 and J is TRBJ1-1; D possibly corresponds to TRBD1 (5 bases). V dropped 5 bases and J dropped 0 bases, with 11 bases sitting between them. The length of the CDR3 is 14 residues. Looked up from germline, CDR1 is SGDLS and CDR2 is YYNGEE. CDR3 protein: CASSAGTLNTEAFF. CDR3 nucleotide sequence: TGTGCCAGCAGTGCCGGGACTCTGAACACTGAAGCTTTCTTT.

This chain uses TRBV12-3 or TRBV12-4 with TRBJ2-3; 12 bases align to TRBD2. CDR3 length: 16 amino acids. Unmatched junction bases numbered 3, after V lost 3 bases and J lost 2 bases. This CDR3 reads CASSLRLAGVTDTQYF. For the CDR3, the DNA is TGTGCCAGCAGTTTGAGACTAGCGGGGGTCACAGATACGCAGTATTTT.

The chain links TRBV4-2 to TRBJ2-1; the D gene is possibly TRBD2 (6 bases). Germline CDR1 reads LGHNA; CDR2 reads YNFKEQ. Trimming removed 1 base at V and 0 bases at J, with 10 bases between. This CDR3 contains 16 residues. The CDR3 loop reads CASSQGRGYSYNEQFF. The CDR3 bases are TGTGCCAGCAGCCAAGGGAGGGGTTACTCCTACAATGAGCAGTTCTTC.

Many counts were recorded for this clonotype. The CDR3 spells CSARTYSSYEQYF. The CDR3 nucleotides read TGCAGTGCACGGACATACAGCTCCTACGAGCAGTACTTC. The chain uses TRBV20-1 and TRBJ2-7; D may be TRBD1 (5 bases). CDR3 length equals 13 residues. V was trimmed by 6 bases and J by 0 bases, leaving 12 bases between them. The germline V gene has CDR1 DFQATT and CDR2 SNEGSKA (reference sequence).